The 25 T cell receptor beta chains in this list originate from one sample, sequenced in a study of CD8+ T cells in alopecia areata. Extraction of RNA preceded its reverse transcription into cDNA, which served as the sequencing template. Sequencing was performed with immunoSEQ multiplex PCR; in TCRdb, only in-frame clones are kept and a portion is missing. This sample has 23,000 or so clones, with 40% to 60% found just once. What was sequenced was NKG2D-high CD8+ T cells sorted from blood. All receptors derive from a human donor with alopecia areata.

The chain links TRBV14 to TRBJ2-1; TRBD2 matches at 7 bases. The CDR3 is 16 residues long. Germline CDR1 is SGHDN and CDR2 is FVKESK. The V gene end was trimmed by 6 bases and the J gene end by 6 bases; junction bases not matched to a gene: 14. Here the CDR3 DNA reads TGTGCCAGCAGGAGTACACTAGCGCACCCCTTCAATGAGCAGTTCTTC. Protein product: CASRSTLAHPFNEQFF.

This clone was recorded a few times. The CDR3 coding sequence is TGTGCCAGTACCGTGGGGACAGGCATCTACGAGCAGTACTTC. Amino acid sequence: CASTVGTGIYEQYF. The chain employs TRBV19 and TRBJ2-7; 8 bases align to TRBD1. Germline V gene lookup returns CDR1 LNHDA and CDR2 SQIVND (reference sequence). The CDR3 runs 14 residues. The V and J ends lost 7 bases and 3 bases, in that order; junction bases with no gene match: 8.

This sequence joins TRBV13 and TRBJ2-2; D not resolved. Trimming pared 0 bases from V and 7 bases from J, leaving 6 bases between. The CDR3 is 13 residues long. The V gene's germline CDR1 is PRHDT and CDR2 FYEKMQ (reference sequence). The CDR3 spells CASSLGEYGELFF. DNA for the CDR3: TGTGCCAGCAGCTTAGGGGAGTACGGGGAGCTGTTTTTT.

The chain combines TRBV27 with TRBJ2-1; TRBD2 matches at 7 bases. J lost 8 bases, V lost 3 bases, and 7 bases had no gene match. The germline V gene encodes CDR1 MNHEY and CDR2 SMNVEV (reference sequence). The CDR3 sequence is 14 residues long. CDR3 sequence: CASSLASGYDEQFF. DNA for the CDR3: TGTGCCAGCAGTTTGGCTAGCGGTTACGATGAGCAGTTCTTC.

The chain joins TRBV13 to TRBJ2-1; D perhaps matches TRBD2 (6 bases). CDR1 is PRHDT and CDR2 is FYEKMQ in the germline V gene (reference sequence). The CDR3 runs 16 residues. Trimming pared 8 bases from V and 10 bases from J, leaving 27 bases between. The CDR3 here is CASAGTDIRLLREQFF. CDR3 bases: TGTGCCAGCGCCGGGACTGACATTCGGCTTCTCCGCGAGCAGTTCTTC. The complete variable domain, with remaining parts taken from reference TRBV13 and TRBJ2-1, reads AAGVIQSPRHLIKEKRETATLKCYPIPRHDTVYWYQQGPGQDPQFLISFYEKMQSDKGSIPDRFSAQQFSDYHSELNMSSLELGDSALYFCASAGTDIRLLREQFFGPGTRLTVL.

This clone was counted between two and nine times. V gene TRBV9 combines with J gene TRBJ2-7; D ambiguous. In germline, CDR1 is SGDLS, CDR2 YYNGEE. V was pared by 3 bases and J by 3 bases, with 10 bases between. CDR3 size: 13 residues. For the CDR3, the DNA is TGTGCCAGCAGCGGGAGAGAAAGCTACGAGCAGTACTTC. It translates to CASSGRESYEQYF.

The genes are TRBV13 and TRBJ1-2, with D uncertain. Looked up from germline, CDR1 is PRHDT and CDR2 is FYEKMQ (reference sequence). Trimming stripped 1 base from V and 6 bases from J, with 6 bases between. The CDR3 contains 12 residues. For the CDR3, the DNA is TGTGCCAGCAGCTTAGCGGGGAATGGCTACACCTTC. This encodes CASSLAGNGYTF.

The V gene is TRBV7-8, the J gene TRBJ2-1; no definite D call. Trimming took 0 bases from V and 9 from J, leaving 9 bases between them. The CDR3 runs to 13 residues. The V gene's germline CDR1 is SGHVS and CDR2 FQNEAQ. CDR3 region: CASSLAPVGEQFF. In DNA form, the CDR3 reads TGTGCCAGCAGCTTAGCTCCCGTAGGTGAGCAGTTCTTC.

The chain joins TRBV5-1 to TRBJ2-5; D possibly corresponds to TRBD1 (6 bases). The CDR3 spans 17 residues. Trimming removed 0 bases from V and 1 base from J, with 16 bases in between. Germline V lookup: CDR1 SGHRS, CDR2 YFSETQ. The CDR3 nucleotides read TGCGCCAGCAGCTTGGCTGTGTATTTGGGGGCCCAAGAGACCCAGTACTTC. Its protein is CASSLAVYLGAQETQYF.

This clone turned up a few times. CDR3 coding DNA: TGCGCCAGCAGCCAACCGGACAGGGGAGAGTTCTTC. This gives the protein CASSQPDRGEFF. The rearrangement links TRBV4-1 to TRBJ2-1, with 9 bases that match TRBD1. CDR1 is MGHRA, CDR2 YSYEKL, per germline. The length of the CDR3 is 12 residues. Germline trimming cut 2 bases from V and 14 bases from J; bases unmatched to any gene: 4.

V is TRBV7-9 and J is TRBJ2-1; D tentatively reads TRBD1 or TRBD2 (6 bases each). The germline CDR1 and CDR2 sequences are SEHNR and FQNEAQ (reference sequence). With 5 bases removed from V and 9 bases from J, the gap between germline ends came to 11 bases. This CDR3 has 12 amino acids. The CDR3 DNA reads TGTGCCAGCAGCCGAGGGGGGTTTGAGCAGTTCTTC. This gives the protein CASSRGGFEQFF. Complete variable domain (other parts from reference TRBV7-9 and TRBJ2-1): DTGVSQNPRHKITKRGQNVTFRCDPISEHNRLYWYRQTLGQGPEFLTYFQNEAQLEKSRLLSDRFSAERPKGSFSTLEIQRTEQGDSAMYLCASSRGGFEQFFGPGTRLTVL.

This rearrangement joins TRBV27 to TRBJ2-1; 10 bases fit TRBD2. Germline V gives CDR1 MNHEY, CDR2 SMNVEV (reference sequence). The CDR3 has 14 residues. Trimming at V came to 2 bases and at J to 8 bases, leaving 3 bases not matched to a gene. The CDR3, as DNA: TGTGCCAGCAGTTTAACTAGCGGGAACTATGAGCAGTTCTTC. Its protein product is CASSLTSGNYEQFF.

J is TRBJ1-1 and V is TRBV28; D might be TRBD1 (5 bases). From germline, CDR1 is MDHEN and CDR2 SYDVKM. Deletions cut 4 bases from V and 0 bases from J, with 6 bases between. The CDR3 is 13 residues long. The CDR3 spells CASSSGMNTEAFF. Here the CDR3 DNA reads TGTGCCAGCAGTTCAGGGATGAACACTGAAGCTTTCTTT.

The sample holds a few counts of this clone. The chain links TRBV13 to TRBJ2-3; no firm D call. This CDR3 spans 12 amino acids. CDR1 and CDR2 from the germline V gene are PRHDT and FYEKMQ (reference sequence). Between the trimmed V and J ends, which lost 6 bases and 4 bases, there was a span of 8 bases. The CDR3 here is CASRRGSDTQYF. CDR3 coding DNA: TGTGCCAGCAGGCGTGGCTCAGATACGCAGTATTTT.

CDR3 loop: CASSLPSGGDTF. The CDR3 nucleotides read TGTGCCAGCAGCCTACCCTCTGGGGGGGACACCTTC. The J gene is TRBJ1-2, the V gene TRBV7-9, with D perhaps matching TRBD1 (5 bases). Germline loops: CDR1 SEHNR, CDR2 FQNEAQ (reference sequence). This CDR3 is 12 amino acids long. The V end lost 5 bases, the J end lost 12 bases, and 16 bases lay between the germline ends.

The rearrangement links TRBV4-1 to TRBJ1-1, with TRBD1 as a possible D gene (6 bases). This CDR3 spans 16 amino acids. V shed 3 bases and J shed 2 bases, with 16 bases lying between them. Germline V gives CDR1 MGHRA, CDR2 YSYEKL. Here the CDR3 reads CASSHPMDSSNTEAFF. The CDR3 nucleotides are TGCGCCAGCAGCCACCCAATGGACAGCTCCAACACTGAAGCTTTCTTT.

J is TRBJ2-1 and V is TRBV6-1; D is ambiguous. CDR3 length: 13 residues. V gave up 10 bases and J gave up 2 bases, with 12 bases separating them. Germline values: CDR1 MNHNS, CDR2 SASEGT. CDR3 region: CATGLRTYNEQFF. The CDR3 nucleotides read TGTGCCACTGGGTTAAGGACCTACAATGAGCAGTTCTTC.

This clone is judged medium-sized. The chain has TRBV7-9 and TRBJ1-1; 7 positions match TRBD1. Germline-derived CDR1 and CDR2 are SEHNR and FQNEAQ (reference sequence). The ends lost 5 bases at V and 5 bases at J; junction bases unmatched: 5. The CDR3 has 13 residues. Written as DNA, the CDR3 is TGTGCCAGCAGCCAATACAGGGGAACTGAAGCTTTCTTT. As protein: CASSQYRGTEAFF.

This chain connects TRBV29-1 to TRBJ2-3; 7 positions agree with TRBD2. There are 14 residues in the CDR3. CDR1 and CDR2 from the germline V gene are SQVTM and ANQGSEA. V lost 5 bases and J lost 3; bases outside the gene matches: 8. This chain's CDR3 is CSVLSGIRTDTQYF. The CDR3 nucleotides are TGCAGCGTTTTAAGCGGGATACGGACAGATACGCAGTATTTT.

This clone came up a few times. The chain combines TRBV5-1 with TRBJ2-1; the D is unclear. The CDR3 length is 15 residues. Germline CDR1 SGHRS, CDR2 YFSETQ. V was trimmed by 4 bases and J by 0 bases, leaving 11 bases between them. CDR3 region: CASSPWPSSYNEQFF. As DNA, the CDR3 is TGCGCCAGCAGCCCCTGGCCGAGCTCCTACAATGAGCAGTTCTTC.

V is TRBV27 and J is TRBJ2-1; D gene uncertain. V was cut by 8 bases and J by 12 bases, with 14 bases left in between. The CDR3 consists of 11 residues. Germline V lookup: CDR1 MNHEY, CDR2 SMNVEV (reference sequence). CDR3 sequence reads: CASSNSMSQFF. DNA for the CDR3: TGTGCCAGCTCCAACTCGATGTCGCAGTTCTTC.

In this sample, this clone turned up a few times. The chain carries TRBV7-6 and TRBJ1-1, with D possibly matching TRBD1 (6 bases). There are 11 residues in the CDR3. CDR1 and CDR2 from the germline V gene are SGHVS and FNYEAQ. Deletions cut 5 bases from V and 9 bases from J, with 10 bases between. The CDR3 reads CASSVGGQAFF. CDR3 in DNA: TGTGCCAGCAGCGTCGGGGGGCAAGCTTTCTTT. The variable domain in full, completed from reference TRBV7-6 and TRBJ1-1, reads GAGVSQSPRYKVTKRGQDVALRCDPISGHVSLYWYRQALGQGPEFLTYFNYEAQQDKSGLPNDRFSAERPEGSISTLTIQRTEQRDSAMYRCASSVGGQAFFGQGTRLTVV.

V is TRBV4-1 and J is TRBJ2-3, with 12 bases lining up with TRBD2. The CDR3 sequence is 16 residues long. The V segment lost 3 bases and the J segment 4 bases; nucleotides outside the gene matches: 5. The germline gives CDR1 MGHRA, CDR2 YSYEKL. This CDR3 reads CASSQLTSGSPDTQYF. The CDR3 DNA sequence: TGCGCCAGCAGCCAGTTGACTAGCGGGAGCCCAGATACGCAGTATTTT.

Turning to this clone: Other DNA sequences in this sample translate to the same CDR3. The chain is built from TRBV27 and TRBJ1-5, with TRBD1 matching over 8 bases. With 3 bases clipped from V and 5 bases from J, the junction kept 9 bases outside the gene matches. The CDR3 is 16 amino acids. Germline assignment: CDR1 MNHEY and CDR2 SMNVEV (reference sequence). CDR3 protein: CASSFAGGHTHQPQHF. The CDR3 DNA sequence: TGTGCCAGCAGTTTCGCAGGGGGCCACACCCATCAGCCCCAGCATTTT.

The count of this clone is one. The V gene is TRBV5-1, the J gene TRBJ2-3; no firm D call. Per the germline V gene, CDR1 is SGHRS and CDR2 is YFSETQ. The CDR3 has 15 amino acids. V lost 1 base and J 1 base, leaving 10 bases between the germline ends. DNA for the CDR3: TGCGCCAGCAGCTTGTTCGATGGGGGCACAGATACGCAGTATTTT. Translating it yields CASSLFDGGTDTQYF.